At least ten counts were recorded for the clone carrying this TCR beta chain. Gene-specific TRAV and TRBV primers were used for first-strand cDNA, covering alpha and beta chains. A roughly 20-cycle PCR with a constant-region primer and V-primer adapter amplified TCRs. Via MiXCR, TCRdb re-called the reads, giving one row per CDR3 protein. The sample yields some 57,000 distinct CDR3 sequences, 20% to 25% seen once. Trimming shortened V by 6 bases and J by 3 bases, and 15 bases separated the two germline ends. CDR1 SQVTM and CDR2 ANQGSEA come from the germline V gene. This CDR3 has 14 residues. This record comes from a study of low-dose radiotherapy and immunotherapy resistance in tumors. Study-level information: Intravenous cyclophosphamide at 200 mg/m2 preceded radiation and immunotherapy by one day, every two weeks.

Specified time point: before trial treatment. Treatment combined nivolumab, ipilimumab, aspirin, low-dose cyclophosphamide and low-dose radiotherapy in a dose-escalation trial. This specimen was PBMCs, taken before treatment. J is TRBJ1-5 and V is TRBV29-1; D uncertain. The receptor was isolated from a male donor with prostate cancer. CDR3 sequence (DNA): TGCAGCGTAAGCCGAGCCGGCTCCAATCAGCCCCAGCATTTT. It encodes CSVSRAGSNQPQHF.